This note documents a single TCR beta chain sequence. Generated by immunoSEQ multiplex PCR, the TCRdb table keeps only in-frame clones and is missing some. The sample lists tens of thousands of clones, about 88% seen once, with roughly an eighth in the top ten. From germline, CDR1 is SGHRS and CDR2 YFSETQ. Trimming removed 4 bases from V and 1 base from J; junction bases left unmatched: 9. The CDR3 spans 16 residues. This entry belongs to a study of control samples from healthy donors and cancer patients. The sequencing input was blood. This sequence joins TRBV5-1 and TRBJ1-1; 8 bases align to TRBD1. This TCR derives from a woman aged 70-85 years in good health. The CDR3 loop reads CASSAGQGNANTEAFF. DNA of the CDR3: TGCGCCAGCAGCGCCGGACAGGGTAACGCGAACACTGAAGCTTTCTTT.